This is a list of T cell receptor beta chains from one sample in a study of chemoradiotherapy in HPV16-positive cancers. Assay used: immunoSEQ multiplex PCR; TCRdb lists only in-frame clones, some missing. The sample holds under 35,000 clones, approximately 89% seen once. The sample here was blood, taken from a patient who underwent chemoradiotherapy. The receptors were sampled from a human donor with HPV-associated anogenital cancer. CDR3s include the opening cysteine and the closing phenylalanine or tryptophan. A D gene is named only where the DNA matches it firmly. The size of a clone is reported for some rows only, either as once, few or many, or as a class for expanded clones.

CASSLGWDEQFF TGTGCCAGCAGTTTAGGGTGGGATGAGCAGTTCTTC - TRBJ2-1 TRBV27 -
CASSPRPGQAPRAQYF TGTGCCAGTAGTCCCCGACCGGGACAGGCACCAAGGGCCCAGTACTTC TRBD1 TRBJ2-5 TRBV19 -
CASSLPPGGNTEAFF TGTGCCAGCAGCTTACCGCCGGGGGGGAACACTGAAGCTTTCTTT - TRBJ1-1 TRBV7-2 -
CASSRGYTEAFF TGTGCCAGCAGCCGAGGATACACTGAAGCTTTCTTT - TRBJ1-1 TRBV21-1 -
CTSSRADWTGTQETQYF TGCACCAGCAGCCGGGCCGATTGGACAGGGACTCAAGAGACCCAGTACTTC - TRBJ2-5 TRBV1 -
CASSFEGQGGSTEAFF TGCGCCAGCAGCTTCGAGGGACAGGGCGGGAGCACTGAAGCTTTCTTT TRBD1 TRBJ1-1 TRBV5-1 -
CASSPGESGPGEQYF TGTGCTAGCAGCCCTGGGGAATCGGGGCCGGGGGAGCAGTACTTC - TRBJ2-7 TRBV7-7 -
CASSLARRTKQGDRRYF TGCGCCAGCAGCTTGGCCAGGAGGACCAAACAGGGGGACCGTCGGTACTTC TRBD1 TRBJ2-4 TRBV5-1 -
CAWSFTTGANSPLHF TGTGCCTGGAGTTTCACGACAGGGGCGAATTCACCCCTCCACTTT TRBD1 TRBJ1-6 TRBV30 -
CASSLYSGGARETQYF TGTGCCAGCAGCTTATATAGCGGGGGGGCCAGAGAGACCCAGTACTTC TRBD2 TRBJ2-5 TRBV7-9 -
CASSPERGVVNEQFF TGTGCCAGCAGCCCCGAAAGGGGGGTCGTCAATGAGCAGTTCTTC - TRBJ2-1 TRBV5-4 -
CASSYSVGLETQYF TGTGCCAGCAGTTACTCGGTCGGCTTGGAGACCCAGTACTTC - TRBJ2-5 TRBV6-5 once
CSARAGTGAGELFF TGCAGCGCCCGCGCCGGGACAGGGGCCGGGGAGCTGTTTTTT TRBD1 TRBJ2-2 TRBV29-1 -
CASSIVGPLNTEAFF TGTGCCAGCAGTATTGTGGGACCCCTGAACACTGAAGCTTTCTTT - TRBJ1-1 TRBV28 -
CAWSSGSEWDGYTF TGTGCCTGGAGTAGTGGGTCAGAATGGGATGGCTACACCTTC - TRBJ1-2 TRBV30 -
CASSSSEQALTGELFF TGTGCCAGCAGCTCCTCGGAACAGGCGTTAACCGGGGAGCTGTTTTTT - TRBJ2-2 TRBV5-6 -
CASTRGVLLMNTEAFF TGTGCCAGCACCCGAGGCGTATTACTAATGAACACTGAAGCTTTCTTT - TRBJ1-1 TRBV2 -
CASSLRLARGGLFYMLHSDTQYF TGTGCCAGCAGTTTACGGCTGGCGCGGGGGGGCCTCTTTTATATGCTCCATTCAGATACGCAGTATTTT TRBD2 TRBJ2-3 TRBV27 -
CASSQETGAGEKLFF TGTGCCAGCAGCCAAGAGACAGGGGCGGGAGAAAAACTGTTTTTT TRBD1 TRBJ1-4 TRBV14 -
CASTVDRGDRGELFF TGTGCCAGCACCGTGGACAGGGGTGACCGCGGGGAGCTGTTTTTT TRBD1 TRBJ2-2 TRBV6-5 -
CATSRERGSGPETQYF TGTGCCACCAGCAGAGAAAGGGGGTCCGGCCCGGAGACCCAGTACTTC - TRBJ2-5 TRBV15 -
CASTPRGANYGYTF TGTGCCAGCACCCCACGGGGGGCTAACTATGGCTACACCTTC - TRBJ1-2 TRBV6-5 -
CATQEMTGTDTQYF TGTGCCACCCAGGAAATGACAGGCACAGATACGCAGTATTTT - TRBJ2-3 TRBV19 -
CASSQSTSYEQYF TGCGCCAGCAGCCAATCTACTAGCTACGAGCAGTACTTC - TRBJ2-7 TRBV4-1 -
CASSITGSSYEQYF TGTGCCAGTAGTATAACCGGGAGCTCCTACGAGCAGTACTTC - TRBJ2-7 TRBV19 -
CASSERTANYEQYF TGTGCCAGCAGTGAACGGACAGCCAACTACGAGCAGTACTTC - TRBJ2-7 TRBV2 -
CASSIKGTNTGELFF TGTGCCAGTAGTATTAAGGGGACCAACACCGGGGAGCTGTTTTTT - TRBJ2-2 TRBV19 -
CASSEARGRVYGNTIYF TGTGCCAGCAGTGAGGCTCGTGGCAGGGTGTACGGAAACACCATATATTTT - TRBJ1-3 TRBV6-1 -
CASSLTGGTTNYGYTF TGCGCCAGCAGCTTGACAGGGGGGACAACAAACTATGGCTACACCTTC TRBD1 TRBJ1-2 TRBV5-1 -
CASSEAGGTGEETQYF TGTGCCAGCAGTGAAGCGGGAGGGACAGGGGAAGAGACCCAGTACTTC TRBD1 TRBJ2-5 TRBV6-1 -
CASSLATGGNTIYF TGCGCCAGCAGCTTGGCCACTGGGGGAAACACCATATATTTT - TRBJ1-3 TRBV5-1 -
CASSSKQGAQLTEAFF TGTGCCAGCAGCTCTAAACAGGGGGCTCAACTCACTGAAGCTTTCTTT TRBD1 TRBJ1-1 TRBV5-4 -
CASSLAGGWGNTIYF TGCGCCAGCAGCTTGGCCGGGGGTTGGGGAAACACCATATATTTT - TRBJ1-3 TRBV5-1 -
CASSWEDTQYF TGCGCCAGCAGCTGGGAAGATACGCAGTATTTT - TRBJ2-3 TRBV5-1 -
CASSIREGHEQYF TGTGCCAGTAGTATACGGGAGGGCCACGAGCAGTACTTC TRBD2 TRBJ2-7 TRBV19 -
CASSSDRGNSPLHF TGTGCCAGCAGTTCTGACAGGGGTAATTCACCCCTCCACTTT TRBD1 TRBJ1-6 TRBV6-1 -
CASHDDRNKGEQYF TGTGCCTCCCACGACGATAGAAATAAAGGAGAGCAGTACTTC - TRBJ2-7 TRBV10-3 -
CASSLNPNKAYEQYF TGTGCCAGCAGCTTAAATCCGAACAAAGCCTACGAGCAGTACTTC - TRBJ2-7 TRBV13 -
CASSMGPRADKITDTQYF TGTGCCAGTAGTATGGGTCCCCGGGCAGACAAAATCACAGATACGCAGTATTTT - TRBJ2-3 TRBV19 -